The clone carrying this T cell receptor (beta chain) has a handful of counts. What it binds is not known. This entry belongs to a study of blood T cells in healthy people across ages. Across the whole study: Every two T cells gave about one barcoded beta molecule via template switching.

Study results and limitations: Measured against age, TCR beta diversity per million T cells decreased in a roughly linear manner. One million T cells yielded diversity estimates that were considered underestimates. Comparison with aged donors showed that long-lived donors had more naive CD4+ cells and higher diversity.

V lost 3 bases to trimming and J lost 5 bases; unmatched junction nucleotides: 9. The CDR3 is made up of 17 amino acids. CDR1 is SGHTA, CDR2 FQGNSA, per germline. A J-beta primer mix and a sample-barcoded 5' primer were used in a second PCR of roughly 6 to 12 cycles. Via MiXCR, TCRdb re-called the 5' RACE reads, giving one row per CDR3 protein. The sample carries 780,000 or so distinct CDR3 sequences, around 25% recorded once. The sample also formed part of further work on T cells of mothers and their children.

The TCR sequence derives from a boy under 18 in good health. The V and J genes are TRBV7-2 and TRBJ2-3; TRBD2 matches 12 bases. Material: blood. CDR3 in DNA: TGTGCCAGCAGCTTGGGCCTAGCGGGAGGGCCGCAAGATACGCAGTATTTT. It encodes CASSLGLAGGPQDTQYF.